This T cell receptor beta chain was documented in a study of T cells after yellow fever vaccination (dated by TCRdb to the late 2010s). As for the study more broadly: The SMART-Seq v4 Ultra Low Input RNA kit was used to prepare libraries from fractions with low cell numbers. Two healthy male donors, one aged 18 to 29 and one aged 30 to 40 years, made up the cohort. Blood was drawn at multiple timepoints before and after primary and secondary immunization, with bulk PBMC replicates and cell subsets isolated. To follow T-cell clones before and after both primary and booster YFV17D yellow fever vaccination, bulk TCR alpha and beta repertoires underwent longitudinal sequencing. Paper-wide results and their limitations: Because the study included only a couple of donors, the extent to which the findings can be generalized is limited. The secondary T-cell response was found to be weaker but faster than the primary response, with a peak reached on day 5 rather than on day 15. Computational filtering was needed because FACS-sorted repertoires could contain abundant contaminating clonotypes from the bulk population. A small share of clonotypes occurred in both CD4 and CD8 compartments, likely arising from convergent recombination. Most clones expanded after primary vaccination were re-detected after the booster (around 96% of CD4 and 88% of CD8), suggesting broad memory maintenance.

The germline V gene (reference sequence) specifies LNHDA as CDR1 and SQIVND as CDR2. Between the V and J ends, shortened by 5 bases and 5 bases respectively, the junction contains 13 bases. From the cysteine through the phenylalanine, the CDR3 covers 14 amino acids. The only DNA kept is the CDR3, 42 bases in frame from the first base. This clonotype was seen a handful of times. It has no known antigen specificity. Base qualities are not provided; no much larger clone lies one nucleotide away. This specimen's treatment or condition label, interpreted: live attenuated yellow fever vaccine strain. Two biological replicates of bulk PBMCs were collected at each blood-draw timepoint. PBMCs were isolated from peripheral blood using a standard Ficoll-Paque protocol. TriZol was used to extract RNA from bulk PBMCs, from CD4 and CD8 fractions, and from dextramer-positive and dextramer-negative fractions. The listed sequencing device is Illumina NovaSeq 6000. TCR cDNA was synthesized by 5'RACE template switching, which introduced a universal primer site and unique molecular identifiers. Priming for cDNA synthesis came from both the TCR alpha and TCR beta constant segments. Two PCR steps were used to amplify libraries, with sample barcodes and sequencing adapters being added in the second step. Sequencing of libraries was performed on Illumina HiSeq 2500 (2x100 bp) or NovaSeq (2x150 bp). Per the original workflow: MIGEC handled demultiplexing of reads and collapsing into UMI consensus sequences, while MiXCR performed V(D)J alignment. Vaccine-responding clonotypes were defined with edgeR using replicate PBMC samples, requiring FDR below 0.01 and a log2 fold change above 5 up to day 15. CD4 or CD8 identity was assigned to each bulk clonotype according to whether the clonotype was present at higher abundance in the sequenced CD4 repertoire or the sequenced CD8 repertoire. TCRdb cleaned the public reads at Q25 with fastp, built clones with MiXCR and kept in-frame beta chains. Every entry covers one CDR3 protein and lists the most common genes and DNA from its rows. These V and J calls rely on TCRdb rather than the paper's analysis. Counted in this sample were a few hundred thousand distinct CDR3 sequences; roughly 4.3% of them appeared once. The leading ten clones occupy about 24% of the sample.

The material was PBMCs, obtained 5 days after the yellow fever booster vaccination. This receptor was identified in a young man who received the YFV17D yellow fever vaccine. The sequence links TRBV19 to TRBJ2-1, and perhaps TRBD2 as D gene, on 7 matching bases. Here the CDR3 is given as CASSLGGAHNEQFF. Read as DNA, the sequence is TGTGCCAGTAGTCTAGGGGGGGCCCACAATGAGCAGTTCTTC.